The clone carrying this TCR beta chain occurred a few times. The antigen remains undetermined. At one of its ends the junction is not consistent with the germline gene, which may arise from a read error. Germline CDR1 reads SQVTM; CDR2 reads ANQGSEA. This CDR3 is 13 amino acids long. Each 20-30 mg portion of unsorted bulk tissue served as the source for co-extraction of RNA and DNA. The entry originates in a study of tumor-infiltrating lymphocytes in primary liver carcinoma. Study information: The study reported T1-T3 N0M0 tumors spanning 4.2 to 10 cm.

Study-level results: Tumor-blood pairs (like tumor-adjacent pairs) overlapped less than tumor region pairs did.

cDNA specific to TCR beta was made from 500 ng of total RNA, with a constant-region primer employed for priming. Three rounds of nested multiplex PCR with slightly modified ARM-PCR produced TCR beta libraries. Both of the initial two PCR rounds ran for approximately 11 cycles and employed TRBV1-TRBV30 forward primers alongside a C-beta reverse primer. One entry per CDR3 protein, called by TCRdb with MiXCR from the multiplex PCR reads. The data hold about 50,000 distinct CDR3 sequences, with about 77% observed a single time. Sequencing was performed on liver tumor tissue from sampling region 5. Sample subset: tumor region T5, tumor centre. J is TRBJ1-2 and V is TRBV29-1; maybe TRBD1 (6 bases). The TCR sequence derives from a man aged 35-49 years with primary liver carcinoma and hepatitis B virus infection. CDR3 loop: CSVGGRENFGYAF. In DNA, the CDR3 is TGCAGCGTCGGGGGCAGGGAAAACTTTGGCTACGCCTTC.